Included here is one T cell receptor (beta chain) sequence, with context. A much larger clone is a single base away; this may be a read error. The data are from a study of metastatic and nonmetastatic thyroid tumors. All patients reached thyroid surgery having received no treatment beforehand. This CDR3 is built from 15 residues. V was trimmed by 5 bases and J by 4 bases, leaving 12 bases between them. Germline values: CDR1 LNHNV, CDR2 YYDKDF (reference sequence). TCRdb re-clonotyped the PCR reads through MiXCR. The repertoire holds around 53,000 clones, with approximately 17% as singletons. The sample consisted of blood. The chain combines TRBV15 with TRBJ2-6, with D maybe TRBD1 (5 bases). The sequence was obtained from a female donor with papillary thyroid cancer or a benign thyroid nodule (not recorded which). Some clones in this sample may be carry-over from other donors' samples. CDR3 in DNA: TGTGCCACCAGCGCAGGGATTTCCGGGGCCAACGTCCTGACTTTC. Encoded protein: CATSAGISGANVLTF.